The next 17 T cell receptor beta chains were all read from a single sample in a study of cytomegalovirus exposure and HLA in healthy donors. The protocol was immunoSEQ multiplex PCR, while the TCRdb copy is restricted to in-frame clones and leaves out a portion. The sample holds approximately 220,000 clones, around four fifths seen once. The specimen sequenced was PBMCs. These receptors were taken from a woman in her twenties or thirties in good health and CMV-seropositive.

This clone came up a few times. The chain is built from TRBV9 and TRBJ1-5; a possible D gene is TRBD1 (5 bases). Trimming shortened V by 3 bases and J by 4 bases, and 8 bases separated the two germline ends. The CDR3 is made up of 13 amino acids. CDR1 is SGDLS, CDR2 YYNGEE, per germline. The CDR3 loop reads CASSGGENQPQHF. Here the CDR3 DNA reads TGTGCCAGCAGCGGAGGGGAAAATCAGCCCCAGCATTTT.

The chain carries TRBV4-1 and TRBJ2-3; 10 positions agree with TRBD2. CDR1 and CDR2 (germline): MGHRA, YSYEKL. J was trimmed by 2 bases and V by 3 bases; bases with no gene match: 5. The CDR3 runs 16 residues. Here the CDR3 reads CASSHRTSGPTDTQYF. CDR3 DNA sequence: TGCGCCAGCAGCCACAGGACTAGCGGACCCACAGATACGCAGTATTTT.

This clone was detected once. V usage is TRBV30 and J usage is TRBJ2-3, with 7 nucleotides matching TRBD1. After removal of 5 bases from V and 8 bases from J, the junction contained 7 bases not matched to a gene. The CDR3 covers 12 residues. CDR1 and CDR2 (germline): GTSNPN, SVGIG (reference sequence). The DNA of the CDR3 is TGTGCCTGGGCAAGACAGGGTGGTACGCAGTATTTT. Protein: CAWARQGGTQYF.

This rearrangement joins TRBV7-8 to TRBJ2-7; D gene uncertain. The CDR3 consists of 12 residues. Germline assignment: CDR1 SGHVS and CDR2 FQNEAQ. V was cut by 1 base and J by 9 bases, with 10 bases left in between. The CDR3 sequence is CASSLVRVGQYF. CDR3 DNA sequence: TGTGCCAGCAGCTTAGTTCGCGTAGGGCAGTACTTC.

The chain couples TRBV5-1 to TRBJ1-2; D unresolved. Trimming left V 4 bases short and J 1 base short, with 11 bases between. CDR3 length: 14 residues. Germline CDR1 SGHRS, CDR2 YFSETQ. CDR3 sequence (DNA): TGCGCCAGCAGCAACCGGGCCAATAACTATGGCTACACCTTC. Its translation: CASSNRANNYGYTF.

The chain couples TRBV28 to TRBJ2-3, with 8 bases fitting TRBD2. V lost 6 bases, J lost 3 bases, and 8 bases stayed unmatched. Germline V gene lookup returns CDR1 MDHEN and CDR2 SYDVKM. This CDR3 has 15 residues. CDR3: CASSRPGLGTDTQYF. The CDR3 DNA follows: TGTGCCAGCAGCCGTCCGGGACTAGGAACAGATACGCAGTATTTT.

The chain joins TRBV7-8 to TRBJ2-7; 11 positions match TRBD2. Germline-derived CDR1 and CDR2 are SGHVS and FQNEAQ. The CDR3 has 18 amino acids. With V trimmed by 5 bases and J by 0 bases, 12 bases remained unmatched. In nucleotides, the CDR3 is TGTGCCAGCAGCCCCCACTCGTTAGCGGGAGGGAGCTCCTACGAGCAGTACTTC. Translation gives CASSPHSLAGGSSYEQYF.

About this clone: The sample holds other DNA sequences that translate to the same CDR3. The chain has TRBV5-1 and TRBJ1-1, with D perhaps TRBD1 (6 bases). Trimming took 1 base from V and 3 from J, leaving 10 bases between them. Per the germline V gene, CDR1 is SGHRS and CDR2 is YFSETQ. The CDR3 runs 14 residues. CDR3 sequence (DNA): TGCGCCAGCAGCTTGACCGGGGGCTACACTGAAGCTTTCTTT. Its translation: CASSLTGGYTEAFF.

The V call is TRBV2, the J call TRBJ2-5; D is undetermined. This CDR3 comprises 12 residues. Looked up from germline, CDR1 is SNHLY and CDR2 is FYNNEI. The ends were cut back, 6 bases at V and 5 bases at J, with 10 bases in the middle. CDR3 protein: CASRENGETQYF. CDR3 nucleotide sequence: TGTGCCAGCAGAGAAAACGGGGAGACCCAGTACTTC. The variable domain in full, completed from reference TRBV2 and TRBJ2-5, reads EPEVTQTPSHQVTQMGQEVILRCVPISNHLYFYWYRQILGQKVEFLVSFYNNEISEKSEIFDDQFSVERPDGSNFTLKIRSTKLEDSAMYFCASRENGETQYFGPGTRLLVL.

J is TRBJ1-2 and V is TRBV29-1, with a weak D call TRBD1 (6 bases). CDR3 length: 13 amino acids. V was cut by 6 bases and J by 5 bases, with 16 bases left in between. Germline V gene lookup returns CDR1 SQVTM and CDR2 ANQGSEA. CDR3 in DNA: TGCAGCGTGGATTTGGGCAGGGGATATGGCTACACCTTC. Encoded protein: CSVDLGRGYGYTF.

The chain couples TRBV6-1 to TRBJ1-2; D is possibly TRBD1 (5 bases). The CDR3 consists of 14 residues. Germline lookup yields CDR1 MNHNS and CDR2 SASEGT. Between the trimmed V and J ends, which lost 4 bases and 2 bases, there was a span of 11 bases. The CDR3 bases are TGTGCCAGCAGTGCCCAGGGTTACAACTATGGCTACACCTTC. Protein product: CASSAQGYNYGYTF.

The DNA for the CDR3 is TGCGCCAGCCGACCGGGCCATAACTATGGCTACACCTTC. Amino acids: CASRPGHNYGYTF. The chain has TRBV4-1 and TRBJ1-2; no clear D gene. This CDR3 has 13 amino acids. Germline loops: CDR1 MGHRA, CDR2 YSYEKL. The germline V and J ends were trimmed by 8 bases and 1 base, with 11 bases remaining between them.

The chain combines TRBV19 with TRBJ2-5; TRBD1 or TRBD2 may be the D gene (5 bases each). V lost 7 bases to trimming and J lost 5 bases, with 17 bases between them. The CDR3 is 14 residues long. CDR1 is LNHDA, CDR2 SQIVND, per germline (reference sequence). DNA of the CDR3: TGTGCCAGTAACCAGGGAGTTGCACTGGAGACCCAGTACTTC. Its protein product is CASNQGVALETQYF.

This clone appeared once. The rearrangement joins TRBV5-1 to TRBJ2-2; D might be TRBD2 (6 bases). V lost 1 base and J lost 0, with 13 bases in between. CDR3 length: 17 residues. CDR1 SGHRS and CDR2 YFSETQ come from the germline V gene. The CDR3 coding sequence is TGCGCCAGCAGCTTGCTGCCCGGGACTTCGAACACCGGGGAGCTGTTTTTT. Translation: CASSLLPGTSNTGELFF.

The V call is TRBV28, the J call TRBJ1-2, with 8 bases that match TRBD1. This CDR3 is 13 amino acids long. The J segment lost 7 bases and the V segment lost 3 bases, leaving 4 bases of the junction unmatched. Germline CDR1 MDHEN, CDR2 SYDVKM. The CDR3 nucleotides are TGTGCCAGCAGTTTCCTGACAGGGGTTGGCTACACCTTC. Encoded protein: CASSFLTGVGYTF.

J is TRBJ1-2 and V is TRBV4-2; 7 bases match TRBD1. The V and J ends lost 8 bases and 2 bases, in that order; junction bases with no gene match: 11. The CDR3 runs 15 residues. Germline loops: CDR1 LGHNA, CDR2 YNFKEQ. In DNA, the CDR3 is TGTGCCAGCGGCTGGGGGACAGACTACAACTATGGCTACACCTTC. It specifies CASGWGTDYNYGYTF.

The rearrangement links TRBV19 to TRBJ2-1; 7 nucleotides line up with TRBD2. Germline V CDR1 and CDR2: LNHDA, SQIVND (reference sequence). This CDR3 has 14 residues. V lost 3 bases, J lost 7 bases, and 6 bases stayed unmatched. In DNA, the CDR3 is TGTGCCAGTAGTATGGAACTAGCGCTGAATGAGCAGTTCTTC. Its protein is CASSMELALNEQFF.